This paragraph reports one T cell receptor beta chain. The data derive from a study of beta chain features in type 1 diabetes. The CDR3 runs 15 residues. Germline CDR1 SGHNT, CDR2 YENEEA. Trimming took 3 bases from V and 2 from J; bases not matched to a gene: 2. Since all of the isolated RNA was reverse transcribed, expressed TCRB transcripts were what got sequenced. This table comes from immunoSEQ multiplex PCR, and its TCRdb copy is limited to in-frame clones, with some not included. The repertoire holds around 340,000 clones, 15% to 20% seen once, with under 0.05% in the top ten. The source is a woman aged 18-29 years in good health. Sequences were obtained from naive CD4+ T cells from blood. V gene TRBV11-3 combines with J gene TRBJ2-7, with TRBD2 matching 12 bases. The CDR3 reads CASSFRLAGAYEQYF. The CDR3 bases are TGTGCCAGCAGCTTTCGACTAGCGGGAGCCTACGAGCAGTACTTC.